This TCR beta chain was obtained from a study of T cells after yellow fever vaccination. The V and J ends lost 0 bases and 8 bases respectively, with 5 bases between them. This CDR3 is 12 amino acids long. Germline CDR1 SGDLS, CDR2 YYNGEE. Points from the study as a whole: Most primary-vaccination clones recurred post-booster (nearly 98% CD4, about 90% CD8).

This clonotype was picked up many times. The antigen is undetermined. UMIs were added to TCR cDNA along with a universal primer site when it was made by 5'RACE template switching. TCRdb re-called the 5' RACE reads through MiXCR, storing one row per CDR3 protein. The profile covers under 90,000 distinct CDR3 sequences, with about 6.5% appearing a single time and approximately 35% taken by the ten largest. Specimen: CD8+ T cells sorted from PBMCs, collected about 49 days after the first yellow fever vaccination. The rearrangement joins TRBV9 to TRBJ1-4; no clear D. The TCR was taken from a man aged 18 to 30 who received the YFV17D yellow fever vaccine. The CDR3 region is CASSVDGEKLFF. In DNA, the CDR3 is TGTGCCAGCAGCGTAGACGGGGAAAAACTGTTTTTT.